This TCR beta chain was retrieved from a study of memory CD4+ T cells and cytomegalovirus serostatus. As for the study in general: Donors were healthy Belgian adults, 8 to 10 CMV seropositive and about 24 seronegative.

As regards this clone: Its target is unknown.

Single viable CD3+CD4+CD8-CD45RO+ cells were sorted as the memory CD4+ T cells. Here immunoSEQ multiplex PCR was the method, and the copy in TCRdb shows in-frame clones only, minus some. The sample carries 20,000 to 30,000 clones, around three quarters recorded once. Findings of the study overall: CMV serostatus prediction reached median AUC approximately 0.96, or 0.89 with US-trained model.

Germline CDR1 MNHNY, CDR2 SVGAGI (reference sequence). With 4 bases removed from V and 0 bases from J, the gap between germline ends came to 4 bases. The CDR3 has 12 residues. This clonotype was sampled from an adult in good health and CMV-seronegative. The sequencing input was memory CD4+ T cells from blood. The rearrangement links TRBV6-6 to TRBJ2-7; no clear D gene. The CDR3 DNA reads as TGTGCCAGCAGTTCGAACTCCTACGAGCAGTACTTC. Its protein is CASSSNSYEQYF.